The 10 T cell receptor beta chains below were found in one sample sequenced in a study of shared clonotypes between healthy human individuals. Generated by immunoSEQ multiplex PCR, the TCRdb table keeps only in-frame clones and is missing some. The sample shows about a million clones, 70% to 85% of them seen only once. Sequencing was done on a sample of memory CD4+ T cells from PBMCs. Subset in this sample: CD45RA-negative fraction. These receptors were collected from a man aged 18 to 30 in good health. Some clones in this sample may be carry-over from other donors' samples.

V gene TRBV29-1 combines with J gene TRBJ1-4, with D hard to call. Trimming took 6 bases from V and 7 from J, leaving 15 bases between them. This CDR3 is built from 13 residues. Germline loops: CDR1 SQVTM, CDR2 ANQGSEA. CDR3 in DNA: TGCAGCGTCGTCGTGGGCTCGGGTGAAAAACTGTTTTTT. This encodes CSVVVGSGEKLFF.

This clone appeared once. This chain joins TRBV28 and TRBJ2-7, with D possibly matching TRBD2 (5 bases). V gave up 6 bases and J gave up 0 bases, with 12 bases separating them. The CDR3 length is 14 residues. Germline assignment: CDR1 MDHEN and CDR2 SYDVKM. CDR3 in amino acids: CASSQDGNSYEQYF. Here the CDR3 DNA reads TGTGCCAGCAGCCAGGACGGGAACTCCTACGAGCAGTACTTC. The full variable domain, its missing parts supplied by reference TRBV28 and TRBJ2-7, is DVKVTQSSRYLVKRTGEKVFLECVQDMDHENMFWYRQDPGLGLRLIYFSYDVKMKEKGDIPEGYSVSREKKERFSLILESASTNQTSMYLCASSQDGNSYEQYFGPGTRLTVT.

The gene calls are TRBV28 and TRBJ1-1; D gene ambiguous. V shed 5 bases and J shed 3 bases, with 10 bases lying between them. The germline V gene encodes CDR1 MDHEN and CDR2 SYDVKM. This CDR3 region has 13 residues. The CDR3 DNA sequence: TGTGCCAGCAGTACCCGGGCGGACACTGAAGCTTTCTTT. It yields the protein CASSTRADTEAFF.

The chain recombines TRBV19 with TRBJ1-2, with no clear D. CDR3 length: 15 residues. Germline-derived CDR1 and CDR2 are LNHDA and SQIVND (reference sequence). Trimming cost V 0 bases and J 0 bases, with 8 bases left between them. Here the CDR3 reads CASSIDGVTNYGYTF. CDR3 nucleotides: TGTGCCAGTAGTATAGACGGAGTTACTAACTATGGCTACACCTTC.

This clone was recorded only once. V usage is TRBV4-1 and J usage is TRBJ1-1; perhaps TRBD1 as D (5 bases). V was clipped by 4 bases and J by 2 bases, with 17 bases between them. This CDR3 has 16 residues. The germline V gene has CDR1 MGHRA and CDR2 YSYEKL. CDR3 residues: CASSLPIGHVNTEAFF. DNA for the CDR3: TGCGCCAGCAGCCTCCCGATCGGACACGTTAACACTGAAGCTTTCTTT.

The rearrangement links TRBV18 to TRBJ1-5, with D maybe TRBD1 (6 bases). This CDR3 contains 16 residues. Trimming left V 0 bases short and J 7 bases short, with 16 bases between. Per the germline V gene, CDR1 is KGHSH and CDR2 is LQKENI. CDR3 loop: CASSPPGGSSGQPQHF. CDR3 DNA sequence: TGTGCCAGCTCACCACCTGGGGGCTCGTCGGGGCAGCCCCAGCATTTT.

In regard to this clone: The same CDR3 can be traced to other DNA sequences in this sample. CDR3 amino acids: CASSRMNGQNSNEKLFF. CDR3 DNA: TGCGCCAGCAGCCGTATGAACGGACAGAACTCTAATGAAAAACTGTTTTTT. The chain carries TRBV4-3 and TRBJ1-4; D might be TRBD1 (6 bases). V was pared by 4 bases and J by 3 bases, with 18 bases between. The CDR3 contains 17 residues. Germline V gives CDR1 LGHNA, CDR2 YSLEER.

DNA for the CDR3: TGTGCCAGCAGCTTGGGGCTTAGCGGGGGCTCCTACGAGCAGTACTTC. This codes for CASSLGLSGGSYEQYF. The chain uses TRBV5-6 and TRBJ2-7; 9 nucleotides line up with TRBD2. With 0 bases clipped from V and 0 bases from J, the junction kept 4 bases outside the gene matches. The germline V gene encodes CDR1 SGHDT and CDR2 YYEEEE. This CDR3 is built from 16 residues. Filled out from reference TRBV5-6 and TRBJ2-7, the complete variable domain reads DAGVTQSPTHLIKTRGQQVTLRCSPKSGHDTVSWYQQALGQGPQFIFQYYEEEERQRGNFPDRFSGHQFPNYSSELNVNALLLGDSALYLCASSLGLSGGSYEQYFGPGTRLTVT.

The chain joins TRBV28 to TRBJ2-2; the match to TRBD2 covers 7 bases. The V gene end was trimmed by 8 bases and the J gene end by 5 bases; junction bases not matched to a gene: 11. The CDR3 has 15 amino acids. Looked up from germline, CDR1 is MDHEN and CDR2 is SYDVKM. For the CDR3, the DNA is TGTGCCAGCTGGCCTAGCGGAACTAGAACCGGGGAGCTGTTTTTT. It specifies CASWPSGTRTGELFF.

This clone was recorded many times. The sample has other DNA sequences that encode this CDR3 too. The J gene is TRBJ1-1, the V gene TRBV9; tentative D call: TRBD1 (5 bases). Germline CDR1 reads SGDLS; CDR2 reads YYNGEE. Trimming cost V 0 bases and J 0 bases, with 12 bases left between them. The CDR3 sequence is 16 residues long. CDR3 bases: TGTGCCAGCAGCGTAGGTACAGGCCTCATGAACACTGAAGCTTTCTTT. This translates into CASSVGTGLMNTEAFF.